These T cell receptor beta chains were read from a single sample in a study of siplizumab effects on memory and regulatory T cells. Sequencing was performed with immunoSEQ multiplex PCR; in TCRdb, only in-frame clones are kept and a portion is missing. The sample shows under 100,000 clones, roughly 87% of them seen only once. Sequencing used Tregs sorted from blood. The receptor set was obtained from a human donor in good health. The CDR3 runs from the conserved cysteine through the conserved F or W. The order of the fields is D gene, J gene, V gene, CDR3 protein. A D gene is named only where the DNA matches it firmly.

>TRBD2|TRBJ2-5|TRBV7-9
CASSLEGLVETQYF
>.|TRBJ2-5|TRBV5-6
CASSGLGRETQYF
>.|TRBJ2-1|TRBV30
CAWSVTGVGEQFF
>.|TRBJ2-7|TRBV5-6
CASSLGASGRQYF
>.|TRBJ2-5|TRBV7-9
CASSLVGPSAYQETQYF
>TRBD2|TRBJ2-7|TRBV5-7
CASSLAVRGGSYEQYF
>TRBD2|TRBJ2-3|TRBV5-1
CASNRMTSGGAEDTQYF
>TRBD1|TRBJ1-2|TRBV11-2
CASSSYRDSYGYTF
>.|TRBJ2-3|TRBV5-1
CASSLGATRTDTQYF
>.|TRBJ1-1|TRBV2
CASSEQLRTEAFF
>.|TRBJ2-5|TRBV5-1
CASSPTLAPQETQYF
>.|TRBJ2-7|TRBV7-6
CASSANTGAYEQYF
>TRBD1|TRBJ1-6|TRBV5-6
CASSKRTGSSYNSPLHF
>TRBD2|TRBJ2-1|TRBV7-9
CASSTYLAGVYNEQFF
>.|TRBJ2-3|TRBV19
CASLSPPVGLWTDTQYF
>TRBD1|TRBJ2-1|TRBV28
CASSLIGTEYNEQFF
>.|TRBJ1-4|TRBV18
CASSPGLINEKLFF
>TRBD2|TRBJ2-5|TRBV19
CASSMSSGGPSYQETQYF
>TRBD1|TRBJ2-5|TRBV18
CASSEDRVWEETQYF
>.|TRBJ2-3|TRBV7-2
CASSFSDTQYF
>.|TRBJ1-4|TRBV20-1
CSAGGLFF
>.|TRBJ2-2|TRBV6-1
CASKGGVNTGELFF
>TRBD1|TRBJ1-1|TRBV7-9
CASSFTGVTEAFF
>.|TRBJ1-4|TRBV30
CAGGPGRNEKLFF
>.|TRBJ1-5|TRBV6-1
CASSGGNQPQHF
>TRBD1|TRBJ1-5|TRBV19
CASSMWTGGRLSNQPQHF
>TRBD1|TRBJ1-6|TRBV9
CASSGTGTDNSPLHF
>.|TRBJ2-3|TRBV5-3
CARSPGRGIAPDTQYF
>TRBD1|TRBJ2-2|TRBV7-2
CASSTQGANTGELFF
>TRBD1|TRBJ2-1|TRBV2
CASRSTGGLQFF
>.|TRBJ2-3|TRBV6-5
CASSYSWGLTDTQYF
>.|TRBJ2-7|TRBV28
CASSQGYPYEQYF
>.|TRBJ2-2|TRBV5-1
CASSLVIGGPGELFF
>.|TRBJ1-1|TRBV20-1
CSATGGTEAFF
>TRBD1|TRBJ1-5|TRBV28
CASSFRDSKINPQHF
>.|TRBJ2-3|TRBV28
CASSFFPNTDTQYF
>TRBD2|TRBJ2-3|TRBV13
CASAARTSESDTQYF
>.|TRBJ2-5|TRBV10-3
CASSTGETQYF
>.|TRBJ2-1|TRBV7-9
CASSLEGLRNNEQFF
>TRBD1|TRBJ1-2|TRBV6-5
CASSYSFTGVYGYTF
>.|TRBJ2-7|TRBV7-6
CASSLGAGSYEQYF
>.|TRBJ2-3|TRBV5-1
CASSLGTSSADTQYF
>.|TRBJ1-2|TRBV6-6
CASGPWGYGYTF
>TRBD1|TRBJ2-6|TRBV5-1
CASSLDRGGGANVLTF
>TRBD2|TRBJ2-1|TRBV2
CASRGLAGYNEQFF
>.|TRBJ2-5|TRBV27
CASRGRGVEETQYF
>TRBD1|TRBJ1-1|TRBV7-8
CASSPRTGTLMNTEAFF
>.|TRBJ1-1|TRBV7-2
CASKTGTTLEAFF
>TRBD1|TRBJ1-1|TRBV5-5
CASKGQPNTEAFF
>TRBD1|TRBJ1-5|TRBV6-5
CASSDREGEHF
>TRBD1|TRBJ1-6|TRBV6-6
CASSYEGAGNSPLHF
>TRBD2|TRBJ2-1|TRBV2
CASSLDSGSSYNEQFF
>TRBD2|TRBJ2-2|TRBV9
CASSPLAGGGGELFF
>.|TRBJ1-2|TRBV6-1
CASSDMMGGYTF
>TRBD1|TRBJ2-7|TRBV10-2
CASVRTGGSYEQYF
>.|TRBJ1-1|TRBV6-5
CASSYSIYTNTEAFF
>.|TRBJ2-7|TRBV11-2
CASSLVWPAYEQYF
>.|TRBJ1-1|TRBV18
CASSLLDTEAFF
>.|TRBJ1-5|TRBV6-5
CASSYSTPGGGQPQHF
>.|TRBJ2-4|TRBV19
CASSYAQNIQYF